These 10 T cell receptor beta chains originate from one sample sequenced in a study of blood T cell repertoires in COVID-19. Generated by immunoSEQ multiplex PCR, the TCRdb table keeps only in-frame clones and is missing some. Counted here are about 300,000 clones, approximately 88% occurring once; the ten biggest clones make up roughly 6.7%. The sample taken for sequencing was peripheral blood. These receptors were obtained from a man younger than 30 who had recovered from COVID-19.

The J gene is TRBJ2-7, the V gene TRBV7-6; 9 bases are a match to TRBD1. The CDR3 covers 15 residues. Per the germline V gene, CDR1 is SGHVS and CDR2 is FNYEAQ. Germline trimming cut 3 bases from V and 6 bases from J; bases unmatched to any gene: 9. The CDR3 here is CASSLTGQGISEQYF. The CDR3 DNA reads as TGTGCCAGCAGCTTGACGGGACAGGGAATATCCGAGCAGTACTTC.

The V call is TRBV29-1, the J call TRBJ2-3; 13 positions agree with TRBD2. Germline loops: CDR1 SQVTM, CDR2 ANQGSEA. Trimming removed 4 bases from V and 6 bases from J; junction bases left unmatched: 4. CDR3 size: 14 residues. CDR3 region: CSVGTSGGLDTQYF. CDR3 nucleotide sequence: TGCAGCGTTGGGACTAGCGGGGGTCTGGATACGCAGTATTTT.

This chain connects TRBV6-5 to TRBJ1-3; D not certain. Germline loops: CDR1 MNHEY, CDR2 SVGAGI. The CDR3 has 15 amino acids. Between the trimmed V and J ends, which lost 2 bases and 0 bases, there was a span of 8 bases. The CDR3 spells CASSYAGNSGNTIYF. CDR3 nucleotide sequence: TGTGCCAGCAGTTACGCGGGGAACTCTGGAAACACCATATATTTT.

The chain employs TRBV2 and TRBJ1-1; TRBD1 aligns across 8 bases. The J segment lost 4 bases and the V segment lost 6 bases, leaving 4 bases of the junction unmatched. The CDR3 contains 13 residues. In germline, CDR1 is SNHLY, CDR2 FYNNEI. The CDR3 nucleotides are TGTGCCAGCAGCGCACAGGGGGGCACTGAAGCTTTCTTT. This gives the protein CASSAQGGTEAFF.

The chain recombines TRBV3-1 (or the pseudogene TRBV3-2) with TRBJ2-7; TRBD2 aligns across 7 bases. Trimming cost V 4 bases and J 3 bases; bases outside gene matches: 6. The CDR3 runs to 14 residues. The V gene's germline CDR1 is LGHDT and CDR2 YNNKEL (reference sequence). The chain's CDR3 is CASSPSGNDYEQYF. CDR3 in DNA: TGTGCCAGCAGCCCCAGCGGGAATGACTACGAGCAGTACTTC.

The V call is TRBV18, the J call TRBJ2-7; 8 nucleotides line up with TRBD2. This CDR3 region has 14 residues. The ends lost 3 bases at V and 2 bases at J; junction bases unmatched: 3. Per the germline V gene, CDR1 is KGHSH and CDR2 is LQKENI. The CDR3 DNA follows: TGTGCCAGCTCACCGGGACTAGTGACCTACGAGCAGTACTTC. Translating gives CASSPGLVTYEQYF.

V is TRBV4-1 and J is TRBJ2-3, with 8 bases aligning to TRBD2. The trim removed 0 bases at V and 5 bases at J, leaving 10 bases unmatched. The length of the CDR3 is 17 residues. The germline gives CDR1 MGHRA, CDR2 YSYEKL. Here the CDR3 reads CASSQESLAGTEDTQYF. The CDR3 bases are TGCGCCAGCAGCCAAGAGTCCCTAGCGGGTACGGAAGATACGCAGTATTTT.

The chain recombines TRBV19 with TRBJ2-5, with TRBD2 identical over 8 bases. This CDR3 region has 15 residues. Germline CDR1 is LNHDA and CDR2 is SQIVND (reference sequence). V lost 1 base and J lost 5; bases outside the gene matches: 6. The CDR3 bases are TGTGCCAGTAGTATAGCCCGGGGGGGGACGGAGACCCAGTACTTC. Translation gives CASSIARGGTETQYF. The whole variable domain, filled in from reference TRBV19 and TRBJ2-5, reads DGGITQSPKYLFRKEGQNVTLSCEQNLNHDAMYWYRQDPGQGLRLIYYSQIVNDFQKGDIAEGYSVSREKKESFPLTVTSAQKNPTAFYLCASSIARGGTETQYFGPGTRLLVL.

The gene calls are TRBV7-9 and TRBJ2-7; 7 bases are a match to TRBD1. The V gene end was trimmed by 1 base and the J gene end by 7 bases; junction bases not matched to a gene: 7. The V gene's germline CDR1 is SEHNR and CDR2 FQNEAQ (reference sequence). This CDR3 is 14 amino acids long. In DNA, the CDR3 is TGTGCCAGCAGCTTAGGACAGGGAGTGTGGGAGCAGTACTTC. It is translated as CASSLGQGVWEQYF.

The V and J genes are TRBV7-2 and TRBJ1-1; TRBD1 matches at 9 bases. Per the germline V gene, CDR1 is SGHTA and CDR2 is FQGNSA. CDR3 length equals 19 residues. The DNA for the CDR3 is TGTGCAGCGAAAGCCCCGGGACAGGGTGGTGTGGGCATGAACACTGAAGCTTTCTTT. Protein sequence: CAAKAPGQGGVGMNTEAFF.